This passage covers 27 T cell receptor beta chains from one sample sequenced in a study of regulatory T cells in long-lasting Graves disease. Time point specified: persistent/refractory GD, antithyroid drugs over 5 years with positive TRAb. The TCR library was made from RNA extracted from PBMCs. Arm-PCR of CDR3 regions and iRepertoire HTBI primers were used to build TCR beta libraries. Via MiXCR, TCRdb re-called the multiplex PCR reads, giving one row per CDR3 protein. This sample has 400,000 to 500,000 distinct CDR3 sequences, with 21% found just once. The sample in question was peripheral blood mononuclear cells (PBMCs), obtained when the disease was refractory, from a patient treated with antithyroid drugs. These receptors came from a female donor with Graves disease.

Note on this clonotype: A single base separates this from a much larger clone, so it may be a read error. The chain recombines TRBV15 with TRBJ1-1; D is undetermined. CDR1 is LNHNV, CDR2 YYDKDF, per germline (reference sequence). The length of the CDR3 is 19 residues. V lost 0 bases, J lost 4 bases, and 24 bases lay in between. CDR3 nucleotide sequence: TGTGCCACCAGCAGAGATAGTTGGCAATCCAAAGGCGGAATCACTGAAGCTTTCTTT. It translates to CATSRDSWQSKGGITEAFF. Drawing the rest from reference TRBV15 and TRBJ1-1, the complete variable domain is DAMVIQNPRYQVTQFGKPVTLSCSQTLNHNVMYWYQQKSSQAPKLLFHYYDKDFNNEADTPDNFQSRRPNTSFCFLDIRSPGLGDTAMYLCATSRDSWQSKGGITEAFFGQGTRLTVV.

This clonotype was found once. This sequence may be a read error, since a much larger clone differs from it by one base. As the CDR3 is not closed by the conserved phenylalanine or tryptophan, this likely results from a read error. The V call is TRBV3-1, the J call TRBJ2-4, with 7 bases matching TRBD2. Trimming at V came to 0 bases and at J to 9 bases, leaving 11 bases not matched to a gene. CDR1 and CDR2 (germline): LGHDT, YNNKEL (reference sequence). The CDR3 runs 16 residues. The CDR3 nucleotides are TGTGCCAGCAGCCAAGATCGGGCCTCACAGCGGGGCATTCAGTACCTC. Its translation: CASSQDRASQRGIQYL.

The V and J genes are TRBV27 and TRBJ1-5; D might be TRBD1 (5 bases). The V and J ends lost 5 bases and 6 bases respectively, with 14 bases between them. This CDR3 has 14 amino acids. The V gene's germline CDR1 is MNHEY and CDR2 SMNVEV (reference sequence). The CDR3, as DNA: TGTGCCAGCAGTCACCAGGGTGGAGGTCAGCCCCAGCATTTT. It translates to CASSHQGGGQPQHF.

A few counts support this clonotype. The chain has TRBV19 and TRBJ1-1; D is undetermined. V was trimmed by 4 bases and J by 5 bases, leaving 11 bases between them. The CDR3 sequence is 13 residues long. Germline CDR1 LNHDA, CDR2 SQIVND (reference sequence). CDR3: CASSTSRTTEAFF. The DNA for the CDR3 is TGTGCCAGTAGTACCTCGAGGACGACTGAAGCTTTCTTT.

This clonotype was counted at least ten times. The chain recombines TRBV19 with TRBJ1-2; tentatively, D is TRBD1 (5 bases). Looked up from germline, CDR1 is LNHDA and CDR2 is SQIVND (reference sequence). Trimming stripped 7 bases from V and 0 bases from J, with 21 bases between. The CDR3 runs 17 residues. CDR3 bases: TGTGCCAGTACTCGATCATCATCAGGGCGCCCTAACTATGGCTACACCTTC. It yields the protein CASTRSSSGRPNYGYTF.

This clonotype was observed at least ten times. The chain employs TRBV28 and TRBJ1-2; 7 nucleotides match TRBD1. Per germline, CDR1 MDHEN and CDR2 SYDVKM. The length of the CDR3 is 13 residues. V shed 4 bases, J shed 8 bases, and the junction held 7 bases outside the gene matches. The CDR3: CASSSAQGGGYTF. The DNA for the CDR3 is TGTGCCAGCAGTTCGGCGCAGGGGGGGGGCTACACCTTC.

CDR3 protein: CASSFPGGAKGGQYF. CDR3 coding DNA: TGTGCCAGCAGCTTTCCGGGGGGCGCTAAAGGCGGGCAGTACTTC. The chain links TRBV13 to TRBJ2-7; tentative D call: TRBD2 (7 bases). The CDR3 length is 15 residues. The germline CDR1 and CDR2 sequences are PRHDT and FYEKMQ (reference sequence). V dropped 3 bases and J dropped 9 bases, with 21 bases sitting between them.

This clonotype was counted ten times or more. V is TRBV2 and J is TRBJ2-5; 10 nucleotides agree with TRBD2. CDR1 and CDR2 (germline): SNHLY, FYNNEI. V lost 2 bases, J lost 2 bases, and 2 bases stayed unmatched. This CDR3 contains 15 residues. The CDR3 nucleotides read TGTGCCAGCAGTGAAATGACTAGCGGGCAAGAGACCCAGTACTTC. Residues: CASSEMTSGQETQYF.

This clonotype came up many times. The rearrangement links TRBV27 to TRBJ1-2, with a weak D call TRBD1 (5 bases). The CDR3 sequence is 15 residues long. Germline CDR1 and CDR2: MNHEY and SMNVEV (reference sequence). Between the trimmed V and J ends, which lost 3 bases and 4 bases, there was a span of 15 bases. For the CDR3, the DNA is TGTGCCAGCAGTTTTAGGGCAGGGAGCCGCTATGGCTACACCTTC. This gives the protein CASSFRAGSRYGYTF.

This clonotype was recorded at least ten times. The chain joins TRBV7-9 to TRBJ2-7; no clear D. CDR1 SEHNR and CDR2 FQNEAQ come from the germline V gene (reference sequence). Trimming removed 0 bases from V and 6 bases from J, with 15 bases in between. The CDR3 is 15 residues long. Here the CDR3 reads CASSLAGRLIPEQYF. The CDR3 region has the DNA TGTGCCAGCAGCTTAGCGGGCAGATTAATCCCCGAGCAGTACTTC. The full variable domain, with the rest looked up from reference TRBV7-9 and TRBJ2-7, is DTGVSQNPRHKITKRGQNVTFRCDPISEHNRLYWYRQTLGQGPEFLTYFQNEAQLEKSRLLSDRFSAERPKGSFSTLEIQRTEQGDSAMYLCASSLAGRLIPEQYFGPGTRLTVT.

This clonotype showed up just a few times. The chain combines TRBV18 with TRBJ2-7; 7 positions match TRBD1. V shed 6 bases, J shed 0 bases, and the junction held 11 bases outside the gene matches. This CDR3 is 16 amino acids long. Germline V lookup: CDR1 KGHSH, CDR2 LQKENI. CDR3 DNA sequence: TGTGCCAGCTCCCTCGACAGGGCGTCCAGCTCCTACGAGCAGTACTTC. It specifies CASSLDRASSSYEQYF. The whole variable domain, remainder taken from reference TRBV18 and TRBJ2-7, is NAGVMQNPRHLVRRRGQEARLRCSPMKGHSHVYWYRQLPEEGLKFMVYLQKENIIDESGMPKERFSAEFPKEGPSILRIQQVVRGDSAAYFCASSLDRASSSYEQYFGPGTRLTVT.

The rearrangement joins TRBV19 to TRBJ1-1; D ambiguous. The V end was cut by 9 bases, the J end by 2 bases, with 1 base between. The V gene's germline CDR1 is LNHDA and CDR2 SQIVND (reference sequence). The CDR3 is 9 amino acids. CDR3 sequence (DNA): TGTGCCAGAAACACTGAAGCTTTCTTT. This gives the protein CARNTEAFF.

This clonotype came up many times. DNA for the CDR3: TGTGCCAGCAGTCCCAGTGGATATGGCTATGGCTACACCTTC. As protein: CASSPSGYGYGYTF. This sequence joins TRBV12-3 or TRBV12-4 and TRBJ1-2; no clear D gene. The CDR3 has 14 amino acids. V lost 5 bases, J lost 4 bases, and 14 bases lay in between.

This clonotype showed up just a few times. A read error may explain this, as a much larger clone is one base away. The chain has TRBV20-1 and TRBJ2-5; 7 bases agree with TRBD1. The CDR3 extends over 14 amino acids. CDR1 DFQATT and CDR2 SNEGSKA come from the germline V gene (reference sequence). With 1 base clipped from V and 2 bases from J, the junction kept 4 bases outside the gene matches. This CDR3 is CSARVGTAQETQYF. Here the CDR3 DNA reads TGCAGTGCTAGAGTGGGGACAGCGCAAGAGACCCAGTACTTC.

V is TRBV6-2 or TRBV6-3 and J is TRBJ1-2; D unclear. Trimming took off 5 bases at V and 8 bases at J, with 15 bases between the two ends. This CDR3 is 13 amino acids long. Germline V CDR1 and CDR2: MNHEY, SVGEGT. CDR3 sequence reads: CASSEGGMWGYTF. The CDR3 nucleotides read TGTGCCAGCAGTGAAGGTGGCATGTGGGGCTACACCTTC.

The gene calls are TRBV27 and TRBJ2-1; TRBD1 matches at 10 bases. Germline values: CDR1 MNHEY, CDR2 SMNVEV (reference sequence). CDR3 length equals 17 residues. With 5 bases clipped from V and 3 bases from J, the junction kept 10 bases outside the gene matches. The CDR3, as DNA: TGTGCCAGCAGTACCCCACCGGACAGGGGGGGCTACAATGAGCAGTTCTTC. Its protein product is CASSTPPDRGGYNEQFF.

The V call is TRBV7-9, the J call TRBJ2-2; D is ambiguous. The CDR3 length is 14 residues. Trimming cost V 4 bases and J 1 base, with 7 bases left between them. In germline, CDR1 is SEHNR, CDR2 FQNEAQ (reference sequence). CDR3 sequence (DNA): TGTGCCAGCAGCTATTACGAGAACACCGGGGAGCTGTTTTTT. Its protein is CASSYYENTGELFF. The complete variable domain, with remaining parts taken from reference TRBV7-9 and TRBJ2-2, reads DTGVSQNPRHKITKRGQNVTFRCDPISEHNRLYWYRQTLGQGPEFLTYFQNEAQLEKSRLLSDRFSAERPKGSFSTLEIQRTEQGDSAMYLCASSYYENTGELFFGEGSRLTVL.

The chain couples TRBV29-1 to TRBJ2-7; 7 nucleotides line up with TRBD2. CDR1 and CDR2 (germline): SQVTM, ANQGSEA. The CDR3 has 17 residues. J was trimmed by 4 bases and V by 0 bases; bases with no gene match: 15. The CDR3 coding sequence is TGCAGCGTTGAAGATCTTCCCATGGGGGGGAAACAGTACGAGCAGTACTTC. It is translated as CSVEDLPMGGKQYEQYF.

This chain links TRBV5-1 with TRBJ2-1; D remains unclear. V was pared by 0 bases and J by 0 bases, with 16 bases between. The CDR3 runs to 18 residues. Germline V CDR1 and CDR2: SGHRS, YFSETQ. CDR3 in amino acids: CASSLGYLGGSSYNEQFF. The CDR3 region has the DNA TGCGCCAGCAGCTTGGGGTATCTTGGCGGTTCCTCCTACAATGAGCAGTTCTTC.

On this clonotype itself: One base away lies a much larger clone, so this may be a sequencing read error. V usage is TRBV6-9 and J usage is TRBJ1-2; perhaps TRBD1 as D (6 bases). CDR1 is MNHGY and CDR2 is SVAAGI in the germline V gene. Trimming shortened V by 3 bases and J by 8 bases, and 13 bases separated the two germline ends. The CDR3 is made up of 13 amino acids. The CDR3 here is CASSYPQGRGYTF. CDR3 coding DNA: TGTGCCAGCAGTTACCCCCAGGGGCGAGGCTACACCTTC.

This sequence joins TRBV12-3 or TRBV12-4 and TRBJ2-7, with 8 bases fitting TRBD2. J lost 3 bases, V lost 8 bases, and 9 bases had no gene match. The CDR3 extends over 14 amino acids. Here the CDR3 DNA reads TGTGCCAGCGGATCGAGCGGGAGTCGCTACGAGCAGTACTTC. Protein product: CASGSSGSRYEQYF.

This chain uses TRBV6-1 with TRBJ1-5; no definite D call. V gave up 7 bases and J gave up 1 base, with 11 bases separating them. This CDR3 contains 14 residues. Germline-derived CDR1 and CDR2 are MNHNS and SASEGT. In DNA, the CDR3 is TGTGCCAGCACCCCGACCGTGAGCAATCAGCCCCAGCATTTT. This codes for CASTPTVSNQPQHF.

This clonotype was picked up many times. This chain links TRBV3-1 with TRBJ1-1, with 8 bases that match TRBD1. V lost 7 bases, J lost 10 bases, and 11 bases stayed unmatched. CDR3 size: 13 residues. Germline values: CDR1 LGHDT, CDR2 YNNKEL (reference sequence). The CDR3 DNA sequence: TGTGCCAGCATAGGACAGGGCGCCCAGGGAGCTTTCTTT. As protein: CASIGQGAQGAFF. The variable domain in full, completed from reference TRBV3-1 and TRBJ1-1, reads DTAVSQTPKYLVTQMGNDKSIKCEQNLGHDTMYWYKQDSKKFLKIMFSYNNKELIINETVPNRFSPKSPDKAHLNLHINSLELGDSAVYFCASIGQGAQGAFFGQGTRLTVV.

This rearrangement joins TRBV6-1 to TRBJ1-1; D remains unclear. The V and J ends lost 2 bases and 2 bases respectively, with 12 bases between them. This CDR3 has 15 amino acids. The germline V gene encodes CDR1 MNHNS and CDR2 SASEGT. The chain's CDR3 is CASSEKVFSNTEAFF. CDR3 coding DNA: TGTGCCAGCAGTGAAAAGGTCTTCTCAAACACTGAAGCTTTCTTT.

The V call is TRBV6-1, the J call TRBJ2-3; no clear D gene. Trimming took 1 base from V and 0 from J, leaving 8 bases between them. The CDR3 sequence is 15 residues long. From germline, CDR1 is MNHNS and CDR2 SASEGT. The CDR3: CASSEGLGSTDTQYF. The CDR3 bases are TGTGCCAGCAGTGAAGGGTTGGGTAGCACAGATACGCAGTATTTT.

The chain couples TRBV18 to TRBJ2-7; 10 bases align to TRBD2. This CDR3 spans 16 amino acids. Germline CDR1 reads KGHSH; CDR2 reads LQKENI. The trim removed 1 base at V and 4 bases at J, leaving 7 bases unmatched. CDR3 DNA: TGTGCCAGCTCACCACTTCGGACTAGCGGAAAGTACGAGCAGTACTTC. This translates into CASSPLRTSGKYEQYF.

This chain links TRBV28 with TRBJ2-3; 8 positions match TRBD2. Germline CDR1 MDHEN, CDR2 SYDVKM. The CDR3 is made up of 14 amino acids. After removal of 3 bases from V and 6 bases from J, the junction contained 5 bases not matched to a gene. For the CDR3, the DNA is TGTGCCAGCAGTTTCCGCGGGAGGAGGGATACGCAGTATTTT. This gives the protein CASSFRGRRDTQYF.